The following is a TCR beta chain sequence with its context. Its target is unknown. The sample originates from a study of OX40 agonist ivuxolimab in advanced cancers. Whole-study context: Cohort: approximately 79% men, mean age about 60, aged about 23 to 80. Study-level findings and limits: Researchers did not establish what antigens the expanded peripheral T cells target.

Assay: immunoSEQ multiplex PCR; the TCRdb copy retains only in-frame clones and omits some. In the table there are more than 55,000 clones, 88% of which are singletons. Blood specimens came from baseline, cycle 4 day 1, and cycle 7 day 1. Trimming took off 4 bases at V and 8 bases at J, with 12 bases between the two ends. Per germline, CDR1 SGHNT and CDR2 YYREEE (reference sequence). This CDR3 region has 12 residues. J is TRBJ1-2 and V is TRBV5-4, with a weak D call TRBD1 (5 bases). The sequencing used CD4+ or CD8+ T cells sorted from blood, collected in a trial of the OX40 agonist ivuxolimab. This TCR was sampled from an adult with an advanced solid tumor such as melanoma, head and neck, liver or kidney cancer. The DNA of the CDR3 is TGTGCCAGCAGCCTGGACAATAGGGGCTACACCTTC. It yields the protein CASSLDNRGYTF.